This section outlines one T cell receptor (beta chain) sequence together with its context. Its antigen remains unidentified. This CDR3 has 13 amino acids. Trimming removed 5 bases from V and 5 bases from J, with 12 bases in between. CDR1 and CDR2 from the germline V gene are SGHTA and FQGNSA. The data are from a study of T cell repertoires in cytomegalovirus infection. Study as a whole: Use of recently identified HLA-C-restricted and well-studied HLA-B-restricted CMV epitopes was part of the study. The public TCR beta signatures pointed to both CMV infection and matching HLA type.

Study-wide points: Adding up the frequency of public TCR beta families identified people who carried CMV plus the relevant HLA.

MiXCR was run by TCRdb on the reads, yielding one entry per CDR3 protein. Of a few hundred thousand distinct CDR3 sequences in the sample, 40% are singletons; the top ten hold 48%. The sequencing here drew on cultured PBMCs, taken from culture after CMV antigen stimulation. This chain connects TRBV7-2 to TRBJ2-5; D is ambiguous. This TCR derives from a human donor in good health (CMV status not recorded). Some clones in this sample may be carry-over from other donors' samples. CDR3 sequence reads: CASSLEPWETQYF. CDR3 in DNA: TGTGCCAGCAGCCTCGAGCCTTGGGAGACCCAGTACTTC.